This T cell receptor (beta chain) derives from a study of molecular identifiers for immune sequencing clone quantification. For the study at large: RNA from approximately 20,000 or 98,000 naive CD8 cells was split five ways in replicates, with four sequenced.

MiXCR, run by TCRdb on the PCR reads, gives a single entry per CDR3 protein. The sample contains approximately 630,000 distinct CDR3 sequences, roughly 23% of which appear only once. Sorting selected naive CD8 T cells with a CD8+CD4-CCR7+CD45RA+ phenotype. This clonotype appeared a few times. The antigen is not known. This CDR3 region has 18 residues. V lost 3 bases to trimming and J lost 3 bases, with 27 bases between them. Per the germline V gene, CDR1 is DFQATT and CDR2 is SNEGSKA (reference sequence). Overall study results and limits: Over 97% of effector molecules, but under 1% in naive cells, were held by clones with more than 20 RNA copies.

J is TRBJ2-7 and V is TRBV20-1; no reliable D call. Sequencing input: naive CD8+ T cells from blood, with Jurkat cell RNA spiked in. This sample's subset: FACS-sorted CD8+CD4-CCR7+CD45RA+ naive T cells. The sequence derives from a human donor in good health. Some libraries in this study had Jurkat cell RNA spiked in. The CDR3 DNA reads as TGCAGTGCTAGTGGGCCAGGTGATGGGCTTCGGCTACACTACGAGCAGTACTTC. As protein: CSASGPGDGLRLHYEQYF.